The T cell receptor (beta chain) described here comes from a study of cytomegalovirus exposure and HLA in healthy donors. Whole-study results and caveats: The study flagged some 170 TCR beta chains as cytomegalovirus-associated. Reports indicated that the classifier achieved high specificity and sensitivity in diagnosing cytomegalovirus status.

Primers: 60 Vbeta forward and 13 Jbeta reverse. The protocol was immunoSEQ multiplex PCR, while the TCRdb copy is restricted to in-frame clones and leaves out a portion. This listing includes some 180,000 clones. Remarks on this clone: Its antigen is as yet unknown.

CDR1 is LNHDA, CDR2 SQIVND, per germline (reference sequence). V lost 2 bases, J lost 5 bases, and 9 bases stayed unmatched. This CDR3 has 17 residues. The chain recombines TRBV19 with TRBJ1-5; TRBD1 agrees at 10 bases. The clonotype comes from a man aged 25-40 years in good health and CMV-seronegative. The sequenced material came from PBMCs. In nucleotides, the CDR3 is TGTGCCAGTAGTATATGGCCCTCGGACAGGGGGTATCAGCCCCAGCATTTT. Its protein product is CASSIWPSDRGYQPQHF.